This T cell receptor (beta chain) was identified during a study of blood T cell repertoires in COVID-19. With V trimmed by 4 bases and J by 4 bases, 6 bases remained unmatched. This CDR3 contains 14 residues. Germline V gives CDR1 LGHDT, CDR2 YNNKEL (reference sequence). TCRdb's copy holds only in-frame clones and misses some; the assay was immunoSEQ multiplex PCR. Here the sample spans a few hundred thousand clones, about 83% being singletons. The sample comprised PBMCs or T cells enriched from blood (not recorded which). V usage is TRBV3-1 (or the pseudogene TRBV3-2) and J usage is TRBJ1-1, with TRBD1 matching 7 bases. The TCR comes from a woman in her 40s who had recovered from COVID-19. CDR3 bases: TGTGCCAGCAGCCGAAACAGGGGACTCACTGAAGCTTTCTTT. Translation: CASSRNRGLTEAFF.